The 24 T cell receptor beta chains listed next were all sequenced from one sample in a study of T cells in Graves' hyperthyroidism and ophthalmopathy. Amplified TCR beta CDR3 regions derived from RNA transcripts. First-round RT-PCR with HTBI primers amplified the TCR CDR3 region. TCRdb ran MiXCR on the multiplex PCR reads and lists one entry per CDR3 protein. This table has 450,000 to 650,000 distinct CDR3 sequences, less than 25% appearing once. Sequencing was performed on blood. These receptors all stem from a man younger than 30 with Graves' hyperthyroidism.

This chain links TRBV28 with TRBJ2-5; 11 positions agree with TRBD2. The V segment lost 6 bases and the J segment 1 base; nucleotides outside the gene matches: 7. This CDR3 spans 16 amino acids. CDR1 and CDR2 (germline): MDHEN, SYDVKM. CDR3 loop: CASRKLAGVTQETQYF. CDR3 DNA: TGTGCCAGCAGGAAACTAGCGGGGGTAACCCAAGAGACCCAGTACTTC.

About this clonotype: With a much larger clone just one base away, this may be a read error. The chain links TRBV30 to TRBJ1-1; D gene uncertain. The CDR3 is 11 amino acids. Germline V lookup: CDR1 GTSNPN, CDR2 SVGIG (reference sequence). CDR3 bases: TGTGCCTGGAGCCACCTTTTTGAATCTTTCTTT. Amino acid sequence: CAWSHLFESFF.

With regard to this clonotype: A much larger clone differs by one base, so this may be a read error. The chain has TRBV7-8 and TRBJ1-1; perhaps TRBD1 as D (6 bases). The CDR3 consists of 15 residues. Germline values: CDR1 SGHVS, CDR2 FQNEAQ. The chain's CDR3 is CASTLAGASDTEACF. The CDR3 DNA reads as TGTGCCAGCACCCTAGCGGGGGCTTCGGACACTGAAGCTTGCTTT.

There are a few counts of this clonotype. The rearrangement joins TRBV5-5 to TRBJ2-7; unclear D gene. V lost 2 bases, J lost 2 bases, and 8 bases lay in between. In germline, CDR1 is SGHKS, CDR2 YYEKEE (reference sequence). The CDR3 contains 13 residues. The CDR3 region is CASSFHLPYEQYF. In nucleotides, the CDR3 is TGTGCCAGCAGCTTCCACCTACCCTACGAGCAGTACTTC.

This clonotype was seen ten or more times. This sequence joins TRBV2 and TRBJ1-5, with D maybe TRBD1 (5 bases). The CDR3 runs 15 residues. Germline CDR1 reads SNHLY; CDR2 reads FYNNEI. V was pared by 4 bases and J by 0 bases, with 10 bases between. The CDR3 coding sequence is TGTGCCAGCAGTGTCTGGCAGGGTAGCAATCAGCCCCAGCATTTT. It translates to CASSVWQGSNQPQHF.

In its sample, this clonotype was seen many times. This chain uses TRBV7-2 with TRBJ2-5; possibly TRBD2 for D (5 bases). The ends were cut back, 1 base at V and 7 bases at J, with 22 bases in the middle. Germline V CDR1 and CDR2: SGHTA, FQGNSA. The CDR3 runs 17 residues. The CDR3 loop reads CASSLVSYAGGRGTQYF. CDR3 nucleotides: TGTGCCAGCAGCTTAGTTTCGTACGCGGGTGGCCGAGGGACCCAGTACTTC. Looking up the rest from reference TRBV7-2 and TRBJ2-5 gives the full variable domain: GAGVSQSPSNKVTEKGKDVELRCDPISGHTALYWYRQSLGQGLEFLIYFQGNSAPDKSGLPSDRFSAERTGGSVSTLTIQRTQQEDSAVYLCASSLVSYAGGRGTQYFGPGTRLLVL.

The chain carries TRBV28 and TRBJ2-5; the D call may be TRBD1 or TRBD2 (6 bases each). The V and J ends lost 4 bases and 4 bases respectively, with 13 bases between them. Germline loops: CDR1 MDHEN, CDR2 SYDVKM. The CDR3 covers 14 residues. CDR3 amino acids: CASSSWRGAETQYF. The CDR3 coding sequence is TGTGCCAGCAGTTCCTGGAGGGGGGCAGAGACCCAGTACTTC. The variable domain in full, completed from reference TRBV28 and TRBJ2-5, reads DVKVTQSSRYLVKRTGEKVFLECVQDMDHENMFWYRQDPGLGLRLIYFSYDVKMKEKGDIPEGYSVSREKKERFSLILESASTNQTSMYLCASSSWRGAETQYFGPGTRLLVL.

This clonotype was seen repeatedly, ten times or more. This chain uses TRBV15 with TRBJ1-1; D gene uncertain. The CDR3 contains 14 residues. Germline loops: CDR1 LNHNV, CDR2 YYDKDF (reference sequence). V lost 0 bases to trimming and J lost 8 bases, with 13 bases between them. CDR3 sequence: CATSRDPNTPEAFF. The CDR3 nucleotides are TGTGCCACCAGCAGAGACCCAAACACCCCAGAAGCTTTCTTT.

This clonotype occurred many times. The CDR3 here is CASSELTGGASYEQYF. The CDR3 DNA reads as TGTGCCAGCAGTGAATTAACAGGGGGCGCATCCTACGAGCAGTACTTC. This sequence joins TRBV6-1 and TRBJ2-7, with 9 bases identical to TRBD1. This CDR3 contains 16 residues. The ends lost 2 bases at V and 1 base at J; junction bases unmatched: 6. CDR1 is MNHNS and CDR2 is SASEGT in the germline V gene.

This clonotype was seen at least ten times. V usage is TRBV12-5 and J usage is TRBJ1-1; possibly TRBD1 for D (6 bases). Looked up from germline, CDR1 is LGHNT and CDR2 is FRNRAP. The CDR3 extends over 17 amino acids. V dropped 1 base and J dropped 1 base, with 16 bases sitting between them. CDR3 in DNA: TGTGCTAGTGGTTTGGACTTCCCCTTGGACAGGAACACTGAAGCTTTCTTT. Residues: CASGLDFPLDRNTEAFF. Combining the CDR3 with reference TRBV12-5 and TRBJ1-1 gives the whole variable domain DARVTQTPRHKVTEMGQEVTMRCQPILGHNTVFWYRQTMMQGLELLAYFRNRAPLDDSGMPKDRFSAEMPDATLATLKIQPSEPRDSAVYFCASGLDFPLDRNTEAFFGQGTRLTVV.

This clonotype came up a few times. The chain combines TRBV13 with TRBJ1-1; tentative D call: TRBD1 (6 bases). The CDR3 totals 14 residues. V shed 5 bases and J shed 5 bases, with 15 bases lying between them. Germline V gene data show CDR1 as PRHDT and CDR2 as FYEKMQ (reference sequence). CDR3 region: CASSHGGARTEAFF. CDR3 DNA: TGTGCCAGCAGCCACGGGGGGGCGCGAACTGAAGCTTTCTTT. The whole variable domain, filled in from reference TRBV13 and TRBJ1-1, reads AAGVIQSPRHLIKEKRETATLKCYPIPRHDTVYWYQQGPGQDPQFLISFYEKMQSDKGSIPDRFSAQQFSDYHSELNMSSLELGDSALYFCASSHGGARTEAFFGQGTRLTVV.

This clonotype was detected ten times or more. This chain links TRBV5-1 with TRBJ2-7, with D unresolved. V gave up 0 bases and J gave up 1 base, with 11 bases separating them. CDR1 is SGHRS, CDR2 YFSETQ, per germline. The length of the CDR3 is 15 residues. CDR3: CASSLGWASSYEQYF. The CDR3 DNA reads as TGCGCCAGCAGCTTGGGGTGGGCTTCGTCCTACGAGCAGTACTTC.

Many counts were recorded for this clonotype. V and J are TRBV28 and TRBJ2-5; 13 bases fit TRBD2. This CDR3 comprises 16 residues. Per germline, CDR1 MDHEN and CDR2 SYDVKM. Trimming took 5 bases from V and 2 from J; bases not matched to a gene: 5. CDR3 coding DNA: TGTGCCAGCAGTCGTCTGACTAGCGGGGGGCAAGAGACCCAGTACTTC. This gives the protein CASSRLTSGGQETQYF.

To note about this clonotype: A much larger clone differs from this one at a single base, so this may be a read error. No conserved phenylalanine or tryptophan is present at the end of the CDR3, so a read error is the likely explanation. V and J are TRBV18 and TRBJ1-1; possibly TRBD1 for D (5 bases). The CDR3 totals 12 residues. Germline CDR1 KGHSH, CDR2 LQKENI. Trimming took off 5 bases at V and 7 bases at J, with 11 bases between the two ends. The CDR3: CASSAGRLEAFL. In nucleotides, the CDR3 is TGTGCCAGCTCAGCAGGGCGCCTTGAAGCTTTCCTT.

The genes are TRBV28 and TRBJ2-2, with 7 bases aligning to TRBD1. This CDR3 is 14 amino acids long. CDR1 and CDR2 from the germline V gene are MDHEN and SYDVKM. Unmatched junction bases numbered 2, after V lost 3 bases and J lost 4 bases. CDR3: CASSLRGLTGELFF. CDR3 DNA: TGTGCCAGCAGTTTGAGGGGGCTCACCGGGGAGCTGTTTTTT.

This clonotype was picked up many times. The V call is TRBV19, the J call TRBJ2-7; no clear D. Trimming removed 7 bases at V and 6 bases at J, with 10 bases between. The CDR3 consists of 11 residues. The V gene's germline CDR1 is LNHDA and CDR2 SQIVND (reference sequence). CDR3 protein: CASNPAIEQYF. For the CDR3, the DNA is TGTGCCAGTAACCCGGCGATCGAGCAGTACTTC.

This clonotype was counted between two and nine times. The rearrangement joins TRBV25-1 to TRBJ2-7, with TRBD2 matching 8 bases. Germline V gene sequence: CDR1 MGHDK, CDR2 SYGVNS. The CDR3 has 13 amino acids. V gave up 3 bases and J gave up 3 bases; unmatched junction bases: 1. This CDR3 reads CASSDSGVYEQYF. DNA for the CDR3: TGTGCCAGCAGTGATAGCGGGGTCTACGAGCAGTACTTC.

This clonotype appeared a few times. This sequence joins TRBV18 and TRBJ2-7; 12 bases line up with TRBD1. This CDR3 spans 17 amino acids. V shed 2 bases and J 3 bases; nucleotides not matched to a gene: 8. In germline, CDR1 is KGHSH, CDR2 LQKENI. The CDR3 DNA follows: TGTGCCAGCTCACCAAACCTCGGGACAGGGGGCGGCTACGAGCAGTACTTC. Translation gives CASSPNLGTGGGYEQYF. The full variable domain, rest sourced from reference TRBV18 and TRBJ2-7, is NAGVMQNPRHLVRRRGQEARLRCSPMKGHSHVYWYRQLPEEGLKFMVYLQKENIIDESGMPKERFSAEFPKEGPSILRIQQVVRGDSAAYFCASSPNLGTGGGYEQYFGPGTRLTVT.

For this clonotype: Given a much more abundant clone one base away, this may be a read error. The conserved phenylalanine or tryptophan normally closing the CDR3 is absent here, so this likely arose from a read error. The gene calls are TRBV12-3 or TRBV12-4 and TRBJ1-5, with TRBD1 matching 9 bases. The ends lost 6 bases at V and 1 base at J; junction bases unmatched: 4. This CDR3 is built from 15 residues. The CDR3 DNA is TGTGCCAGCAGCCAACAGGGGGCGAGCAATCAGCCCCAGCATTAT. It is translated as CASSQQGASNQPQHY.

The chain has TRBV12-3 or TRBV12-4 and TRBJ2-7; 8 bases are a match to TRBD2. V lost 4 bases, J lost 3 bases, and 8 bases stayed unmatched. This CDR3 has 15 amino acids. CDR3 protein: CASSYPYGGVYEQYF. In DNA form, the CDR3 reads TGTGCCAGCAGTTACCCCTACGGGGGGGTCTACGAGCAGTACTTC.

The sample holds many counts of this clonotype. This chain links TRBV6-1 with TRBJ1-2; D call uncertain. V lost 2 bases and J lost 4, with 14 bases in between. CDR1 and CDR2 (germline): MNHNS, SASEGT. The CDR3 sequence is 15 residues long. The CDR3 nucleotides are TGTGCCAGCAGTGAAAATCTCAGGTCGGGCTATGGCTACACCTTC. Translating it yields CASSENLRSGYGYTF.

This clonotype was seen at least ten times. This chain links TRBV6-1 with TRBJ2-5; tentative D call: TRBD1 (6 bases). This CDR3 comprises 13 residues. V shed 8 bases and J shed 2 bases, with 12 bases lying between them. CDR1 is MNHNS and CDR2 is SASEGT in the germline V gene. DNA of the CDR3: TGTGCCAGCCGGTTCCAGGGGCAAGAGACCCAGTACTTC. Encoded protein: CASRFQGQETQYF.

Ten or more counts support this clonotype. This sequence joins TRBV2 and TRBJ2-7; TRBD2 matches 8 bases. Per the germline V gene, CDR1 is SNHLY and CDR2 is FYNNEI. J was trimmed by 6 bases and V by 3 bases; bases with no gene match: 7. This CDR3 has 14 amino acids. The CDR3 spells CASSDIGGGSEQYF. Written as DNA, the CDR3 is TGTGCCAGCAGTGATATTGGCGGGGGGAGCGAGCAGTACTTC. Drawing the rest from reference TRBV2 and TRBJ2-7, the complete variable domain is EPEVTQTPSHQVTQMGQEVILRCVPISNHLYFYWYRQILGQKVEFLVSFYNNEISEKSEIFDDQFSVERPDGSNFTLKIRSTKLEDSAMYFCASSDIGGGSEQYFGPGTRLTVT.

This clonotype was counted many times. The genes are TRBV19 and TRBJ2-2; D possibly corresponds to TRBD2 (5 bases). CDR1 is LNHDA, CDR2 SQIVND, per germline (reference sequence). The length of the CDR3 is 12 residues. V was cut by 4 bases and J by 6 bases, with 6 bases left in between. CDR3 in amino acids: CASSKRAGELFF. The CDR3 DNA follows: TGTGCCAGTAGTAAGAGGGCCGGGGAGCTGTTTTTT.